The T cell receptor (beta chain) under discussion was sequenced for a study of tumor-infiltrating lymphocytes in localized non-small cell lung cancer. Study-wide points: Higher tumor T cell infiltration than in uninvolved lung was supported by TCRbeta sequencing. Only some patients had TCR sequencing, depending on available tissue. Each assay used a separate piece of the same tissue. T-cell fraction did not differ between immunotypes IM1 and IM2.

V lost 3 bases and J lost 6, with 11 bases in between. The CDR3 has 14 amino acids. Germline values: CDR1 LNHDA, CDR2 SQIVND (reference sequence). This clone was detected only once. The antigen remains unidentified. Sequenced by immunoSEQ multiplex PCR; TCRdb stores in-frame clones only, minus some. Of 15,000 to 20,000 clones listed, around 63% were seen once; the top ten hold roughly 6%. The source is a human donor with non-small cell lung cancer. Sequenced material: lung tumor tissue. The genes are TRBV19 and TRBJ2-2, with TRBD2 as a possible D gene (5 bases). The DNA for the CDR3 is TGTGCCAGTAGTATTTCGGGATCCCCCGGGGAGCTGTTTTTT. Protein: CASSISGSPGELFF.